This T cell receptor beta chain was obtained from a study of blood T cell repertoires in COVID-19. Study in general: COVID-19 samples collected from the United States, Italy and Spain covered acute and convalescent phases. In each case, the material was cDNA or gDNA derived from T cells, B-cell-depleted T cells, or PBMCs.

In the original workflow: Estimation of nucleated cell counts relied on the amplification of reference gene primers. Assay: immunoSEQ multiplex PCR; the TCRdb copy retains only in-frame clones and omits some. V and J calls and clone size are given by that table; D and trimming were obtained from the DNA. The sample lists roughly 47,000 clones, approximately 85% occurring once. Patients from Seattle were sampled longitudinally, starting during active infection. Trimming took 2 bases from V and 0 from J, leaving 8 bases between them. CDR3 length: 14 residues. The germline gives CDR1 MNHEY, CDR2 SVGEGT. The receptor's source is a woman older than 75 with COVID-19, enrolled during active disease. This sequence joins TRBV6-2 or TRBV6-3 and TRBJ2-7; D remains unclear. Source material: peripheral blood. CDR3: CASSYASISYEQYF. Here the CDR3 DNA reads TGTGCCAGCAGTTACGCTAGTATCTCCTACGAGCAGTACTTC.